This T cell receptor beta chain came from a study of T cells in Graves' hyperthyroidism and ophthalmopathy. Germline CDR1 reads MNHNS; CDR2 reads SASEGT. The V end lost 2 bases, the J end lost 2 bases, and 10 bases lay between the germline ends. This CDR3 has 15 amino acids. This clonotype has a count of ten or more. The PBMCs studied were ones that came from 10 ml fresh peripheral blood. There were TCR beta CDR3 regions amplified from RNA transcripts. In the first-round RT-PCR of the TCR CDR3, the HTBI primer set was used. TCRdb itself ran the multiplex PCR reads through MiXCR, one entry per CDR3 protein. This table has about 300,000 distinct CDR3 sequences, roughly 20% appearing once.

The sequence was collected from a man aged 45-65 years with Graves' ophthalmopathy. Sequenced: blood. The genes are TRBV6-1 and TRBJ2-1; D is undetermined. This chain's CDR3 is CASSEPLGTYNEQFF. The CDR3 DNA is TGTGCCAGCAGTGAACCCCTGGGCACCTACAATGAGCAGTTCTTC.